The entry below describes one T cell receptor (beta chain). V lost 8 bases, J lost 2 bases, and 5 bases stayed unmatched. Germline CDR1 LNHNV, CDR2 YYDKDF (reference sequence). The CDR3 runs 14 residues. This sample is drawn from a study of shared T cell receptors in the human thymus. Produced via immunoSEQ multiplex PCR; TCRdb's table is partial and in-frame only. The table lists hundreds of thousands of clones, approximately 87% of them singletons. The sample was also linked to a second study, of human thymus T cells. From that second work: Thymus was obtained from resections taken during corrective heart surgery. Repertoires from thymus and blood appeared to show biased V and J gene usage. Unrelated individuals had highly overlapping thymic repertoires, as reported in related research.

This chain connects TRBV15 to TRBJ2-7, with 11 bases aligning to TRBD2. The sequence derives from a boy younger than two with a congenital heart defect. Material for sequencing was thymocytes. The chain's CDR3 is CATPGLAGPYEQYF. In DNA form, the CDR3 reads TGTGCCACCCCCGGACTAGCGGGTCCCTACGAGCAGTACTTC.